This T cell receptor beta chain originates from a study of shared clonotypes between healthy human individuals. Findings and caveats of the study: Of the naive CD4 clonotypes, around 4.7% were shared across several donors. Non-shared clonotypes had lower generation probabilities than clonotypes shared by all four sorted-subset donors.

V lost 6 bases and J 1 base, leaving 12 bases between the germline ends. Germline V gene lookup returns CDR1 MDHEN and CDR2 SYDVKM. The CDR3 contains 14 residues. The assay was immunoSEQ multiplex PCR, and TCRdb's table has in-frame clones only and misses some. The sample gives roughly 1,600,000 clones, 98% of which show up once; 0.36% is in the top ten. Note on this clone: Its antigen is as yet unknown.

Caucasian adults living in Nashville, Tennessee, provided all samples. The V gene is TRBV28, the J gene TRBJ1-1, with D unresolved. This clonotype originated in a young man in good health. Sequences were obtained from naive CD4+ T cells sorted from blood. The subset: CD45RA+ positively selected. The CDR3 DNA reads TGTGCCAGCAGCAAACTCACGGGGAACACTGAAGCTTTCTTT. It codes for CASSKLTGNTEAFF.